This TCR beta chain was observed in a study of blood T cell repertoires in COVID-19. Background on the study: Acute and convalescent COVID-19 specimens originated in the United States, Italy and Spain. The cDNA or gDNA used as material had been derived from T cells, B-cell-depleted T cells, or PBMCs.

With 5 bases removed from V and 4 bases from J, the gap between germline ends came to 10 bases. The CDR3 has 13 residues. From germline, CDR1 is SNHLY and CDR2 FYNNEI. The authors' processing: For nucleated cells, counts were estimated from reference gene primer amplification. Assay: immunoSEQ multiplex PCR; the TCRdb copy retains only in-frame clones and omits some. The D gene and trimming were derived from the DNA, and the V and J assignments and clone size from that table. The sample yields approximately 270,000 clones, approximately 86% seen once. This chain links TRBV2 with TRBJ2-3, with unresolved D. Input material: peripheral blood. The sequence was obtained from a man aged 35 to 55 with active or convalescent COVID-19. CDR3 DNA sequence: TGTGCCAGCAGTCCCCTCCGGGCAGATACGCAGTATTTT. The encoded protein is CASSPLRADTQYF.